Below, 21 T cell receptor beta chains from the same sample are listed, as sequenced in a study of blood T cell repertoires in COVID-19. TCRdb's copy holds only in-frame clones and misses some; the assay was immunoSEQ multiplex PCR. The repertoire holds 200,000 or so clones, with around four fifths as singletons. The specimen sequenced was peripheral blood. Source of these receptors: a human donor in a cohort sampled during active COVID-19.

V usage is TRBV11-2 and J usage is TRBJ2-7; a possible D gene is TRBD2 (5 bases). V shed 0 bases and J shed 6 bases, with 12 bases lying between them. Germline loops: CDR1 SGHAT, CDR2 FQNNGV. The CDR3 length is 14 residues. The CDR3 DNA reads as TGTGCCAGCAGCTTAGAGACCAGCGGCGCCGAGCAGTACGTC. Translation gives CASSLETSGAEQYV.

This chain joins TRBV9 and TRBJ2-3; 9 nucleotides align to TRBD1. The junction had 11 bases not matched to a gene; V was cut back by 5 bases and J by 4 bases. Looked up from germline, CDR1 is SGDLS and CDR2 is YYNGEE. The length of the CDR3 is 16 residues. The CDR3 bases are TGTGCCAGCAGTGCGCCCGGGACAGGGTTTCCAGATACGCAGTATTTT. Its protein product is CASSAPGTGFPDTQYF.

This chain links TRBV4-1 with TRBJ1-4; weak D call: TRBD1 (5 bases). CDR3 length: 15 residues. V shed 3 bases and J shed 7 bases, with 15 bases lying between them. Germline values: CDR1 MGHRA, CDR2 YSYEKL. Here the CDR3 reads CASSQARVLGEKLFF. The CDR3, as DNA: TGCGCCAGCAGCCAGGCCAGGGTCTTAGGTGAAAAACTGTTTTTT.

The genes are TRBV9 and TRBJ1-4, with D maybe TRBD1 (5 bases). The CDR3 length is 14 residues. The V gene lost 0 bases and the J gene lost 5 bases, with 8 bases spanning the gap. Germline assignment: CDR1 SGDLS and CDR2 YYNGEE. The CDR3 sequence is CASSVAGSNEKLFF. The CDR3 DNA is TGTGCCAGCAGCGTAGCAGGGTCGAATGAAAAACTGTTTTTT.

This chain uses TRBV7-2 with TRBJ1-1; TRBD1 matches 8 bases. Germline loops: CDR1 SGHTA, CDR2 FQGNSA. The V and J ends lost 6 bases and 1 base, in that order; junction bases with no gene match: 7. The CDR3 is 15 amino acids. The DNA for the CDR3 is TGTGCCAGCAGTAGAGGACAGGGAACGAACACTGAAGCTTTCTTT. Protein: CASSRGQGTNTEAFF.

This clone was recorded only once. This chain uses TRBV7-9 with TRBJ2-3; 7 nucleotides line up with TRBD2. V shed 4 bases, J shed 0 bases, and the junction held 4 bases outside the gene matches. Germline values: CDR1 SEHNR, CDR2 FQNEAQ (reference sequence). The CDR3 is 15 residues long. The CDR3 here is CASSWGAGSTDTQYF. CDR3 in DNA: TGTGCCAGCAGCTGGGGAGCGGGAAGCACAGATACGCAGTATTTT. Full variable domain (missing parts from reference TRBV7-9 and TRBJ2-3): DTGVSQNPRHKITKRGQNVTFRCDPISEHNRLYWYRQTLGQGPEFLTYFQNEAQLEKSRLLSDRFSAERPKGSFSTLEIQRTEQGDSAMYLCASSWGAGSTDTQYFGPGTRLTVL.

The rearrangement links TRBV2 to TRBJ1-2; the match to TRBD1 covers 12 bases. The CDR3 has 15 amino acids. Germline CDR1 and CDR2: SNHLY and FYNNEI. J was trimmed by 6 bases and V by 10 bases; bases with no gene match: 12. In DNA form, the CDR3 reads TGTGCCATCAAAAATCCGGGACAGGGGGCCGATGGCTACACCTTC. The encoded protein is CAIKNPGQGADGYTF.

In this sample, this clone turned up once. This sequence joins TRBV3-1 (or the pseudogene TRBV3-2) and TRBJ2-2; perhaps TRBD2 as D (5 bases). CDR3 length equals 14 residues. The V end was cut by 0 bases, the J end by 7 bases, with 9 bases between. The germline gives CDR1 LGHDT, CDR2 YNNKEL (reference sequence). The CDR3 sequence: CASSQEGRDGELFF. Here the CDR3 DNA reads TGTGCCAGCAGCCAAGAAGGTCGGGACGGGGAGCTGTTTTTT.

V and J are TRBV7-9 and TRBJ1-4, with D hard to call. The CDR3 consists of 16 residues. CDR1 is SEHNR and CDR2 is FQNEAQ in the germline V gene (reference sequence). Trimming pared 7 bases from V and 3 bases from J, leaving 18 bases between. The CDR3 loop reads CASNEPGTASNEKLFF. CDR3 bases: TGTGCCAGCAACGAACCCGGTACAGCCTCTAATGAAAAACTGTTTTTT.

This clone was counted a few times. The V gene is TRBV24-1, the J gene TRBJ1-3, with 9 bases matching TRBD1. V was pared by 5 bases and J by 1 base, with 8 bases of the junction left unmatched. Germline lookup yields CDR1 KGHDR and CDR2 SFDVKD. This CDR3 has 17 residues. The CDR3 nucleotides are TGTGCCACCAGTGCCGGGACAGGGAGAGTTTCTGGAAACACCATATATTTT. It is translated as CATSAGTGRVSGNTIYF.

The CDR3 sequence: CASCRQGPYGYTF. The DNA for the CDR3 is TGTGCCAGCTGCAGACAGGGACCCTATGGCTACACCTTC. J is TRBJ1-2 and V is TRBV2, with 7 bases aligning to TRBD1. The V and J ends lost 8 bases and 4 bases, in that order; junction bases with no gene match: 7. CDR3 size: 13 residues. Germline lookup yields CDR1 SNHLY and CDR2 FYNNEI.

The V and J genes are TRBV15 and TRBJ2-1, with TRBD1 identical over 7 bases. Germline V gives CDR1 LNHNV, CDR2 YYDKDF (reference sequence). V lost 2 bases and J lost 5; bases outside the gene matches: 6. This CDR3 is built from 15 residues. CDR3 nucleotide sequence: TGTGCCACCAGCAGACAACGACAGGGTAACAATGAGCAGTTCTTC. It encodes CATSRQRQGNNEQFF.

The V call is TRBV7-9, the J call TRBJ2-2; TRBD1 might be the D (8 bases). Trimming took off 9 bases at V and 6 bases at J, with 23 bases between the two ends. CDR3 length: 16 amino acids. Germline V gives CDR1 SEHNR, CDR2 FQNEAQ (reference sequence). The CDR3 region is CASRETGEGRSGELFF. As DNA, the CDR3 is TGTGCCAGTCGCGAGACAGGGGAGGGAAGGTCCGGGGAGCTGTTTTTT.

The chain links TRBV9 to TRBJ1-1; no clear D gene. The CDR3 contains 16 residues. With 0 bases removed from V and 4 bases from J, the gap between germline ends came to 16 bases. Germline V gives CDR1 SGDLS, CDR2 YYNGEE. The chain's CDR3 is CASSVATASISTEAFF. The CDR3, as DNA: TGTGCCAGCAGCGTAGCAACAGCCAGTATCTCCACTGAAGCTTTCTTT.

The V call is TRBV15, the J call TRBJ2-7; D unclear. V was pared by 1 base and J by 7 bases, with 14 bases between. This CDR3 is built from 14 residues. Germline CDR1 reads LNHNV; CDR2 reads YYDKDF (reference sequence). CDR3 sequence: CATSRAGYVWEQYF. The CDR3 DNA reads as TGTGCCACCAGCAGAGCAGGTTATGTCTGGGAGCAGTACTTC. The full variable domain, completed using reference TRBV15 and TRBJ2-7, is DAMVIQNPRYQVTQFGKPVTLSCSQTLNHNVMYWYQQKSSQAPKLLFHYYDKDFNNEADTPDNFQSRRPNTSFCFLDIRSPGLGDTAMYLCATSRAGYVWEQYFGPGTRLTVT.

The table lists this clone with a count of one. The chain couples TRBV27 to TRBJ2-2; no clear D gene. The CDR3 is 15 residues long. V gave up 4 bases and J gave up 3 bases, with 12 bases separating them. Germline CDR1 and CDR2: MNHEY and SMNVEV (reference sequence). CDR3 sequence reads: CASSSTAAYTGELFF. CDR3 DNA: TGTGCCAGCAGTTCAACGGCGGCGTACACCGGGGAGCTGTTTTTT.

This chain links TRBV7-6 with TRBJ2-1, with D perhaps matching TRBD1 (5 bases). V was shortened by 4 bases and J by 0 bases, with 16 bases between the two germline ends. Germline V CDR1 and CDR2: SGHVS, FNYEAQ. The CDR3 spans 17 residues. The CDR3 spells CASSSLLAGASYNEQFF. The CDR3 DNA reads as TGTGCCAGCAGCTCCCTTTTAGCTGGGGCCTCCTACAATGAGCAGTTCTTC.

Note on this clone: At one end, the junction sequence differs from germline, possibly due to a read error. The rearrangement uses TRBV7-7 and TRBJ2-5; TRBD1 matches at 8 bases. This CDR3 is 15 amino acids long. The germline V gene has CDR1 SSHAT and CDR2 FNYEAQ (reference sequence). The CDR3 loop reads CASSLGAGGEETQYF. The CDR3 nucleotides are TGTGCTAGCAGCTTAGGGGCAGGGGGCGAAGAGACCCAGTACTTC.

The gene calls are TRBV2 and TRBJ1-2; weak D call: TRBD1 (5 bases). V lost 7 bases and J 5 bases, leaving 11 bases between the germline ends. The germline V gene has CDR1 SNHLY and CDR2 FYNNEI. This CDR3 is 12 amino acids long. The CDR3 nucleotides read TGTGCCAGCACCCCGAAGGGGTATGGCTACACCTTC. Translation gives CASTPKGYGYTF.

CDR3 protein: CASSSSGTGGEKLFF. The CDR3 DNA is TGTGCCAGTAGTTCTTCGGGGACAGGGGGTGAAAAACTGTTTTTT. This chain links TRBV19 with TRBJ1-4, with 11 bases aligning to TRBD1. CDR3 length equals 15 residues. CDR1 and CDR2 from the germline V gene are LNHDA and SQIVND (reference sequence). The V gene end was trimmed by 5 bases and the J gene end by 7 bases; junction bases not matched to a gene: 6.

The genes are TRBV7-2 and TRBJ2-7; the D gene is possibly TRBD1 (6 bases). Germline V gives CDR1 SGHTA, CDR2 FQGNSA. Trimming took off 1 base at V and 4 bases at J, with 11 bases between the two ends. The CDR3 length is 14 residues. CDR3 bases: TGTGCCAGCAGCTTAGAACAGGGAAATTACGAGCAGTACTTC. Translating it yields CASSLEQGNYEQYF.